The entry that follows covers one T cell receptor beta chain sequence. Germline-derived CDR1 and CDR2 are MNHNS and SASEGT. With 5 bases clipped from V and 2 bases from J, the junction kept 3 bases outside the gene matches. The CDR3 totals 14 residues. The PCR made use of 60 Vbeta and 13 Jbeta primers. The protocol was immunoSEQ multiplex PCR, while the TCRdb copy is restricted to in-frame clones and leaves out a portion. The data show about 180,000 clones, roughly 70% seen once. This sample is drawn from a study of cytomegalovirus exposure and HLA in healthy donors. This chain uses TRBV6-1 with TRBJ1-5, with 7 bases that match TRBD1. Sequencing used PBMCs. This receptor was identified in a male donor in good health and CMV-seronegative. CDR3 nucleotides: TGTGCCAGCAGTTCCACAGGGGGCAATCAGCCCCAGCATTTT. It translates to CASSSTGGNQPQHF.